The source of this TCR beta chain is a study of blood T cell repertoires in COVID-19 (dated by TCRdb to between 2020 and 2021). In terms of the full investigation: Samples from collaborators originated in the United States, Italy and Spain and spanned both the acute and convalescent phases of COVID-19. The material from the prospective study consisted of cDNA or gDNA derived from T cells, B-cell-depleted T cells, or PBMCs. Deeply sampled blood TCRbeta repertoires from subjects exposed to, actively infected with, or recovered from COVID-19 were included in the dataset. The repertoires were made available in a free public database intended to serve as a resource for research on the immune response to SARS-CoV-2. The samples were drawn from the first 160 participants of the ongoing ImmuneRACE study and from under 1,500 subjects provided by 6 global collaborators. A de-identified subject ID, COVID-19 status, age in years and sex were almost always included in the sample metadata. Where available, HLA class I and class II types were obtained from metadata supplied by the sample provider rather than from assay-based typing.

One collaborating source in Seattle enrolled patients during active infection and followed them longitudinally through the course of disease. Each collaborating institution followed its own protocols to collect whole blood in K2EDTA tubes. For TCRbeta analysis, collaborators shipped samples as frozen whole blood, isolated PBMCs, or DNA extracted from either of those sample types. TCRbeta CDR3 regions were amplified from genomic DNA by means of the immunoSEQ Assay, a bias-controlled multiplex PCR. Concerning the study's data processing: The number of nucleated cells in each sample was estimated from the amplification of reference gene primers within the assay. To quantify the absolute abundance of each unique TCRbeta CDR3 rearrangement, sequence reads were collapsed and filtered. For each sample, productive Simpson clonality was calculated as the square root of Simpson's diversity index over productive rearrangements. Sourced from immuneACCESS, this table was stored by TCRdb with only in-frame sequences that have V and J called. A share of the clones is absent; for the studies checked, an unresolved V gene accounts for under half, and the remainder has no known explanation. That table is the source of V, J and clone size, and D and trimming were worked out from the DNA. Within this sample are 220,000 or so clones, with around 83% of them counted one time only. 10% of the sample is taken by the ten largest.

General study outcomes and caveats: The amount of clinical and demographic metadata varied by source and participant and was provided uncurated.

Worth noting for this clone: Its antigen is currently not known. There are no base qualities to consult, and no much larger clone falls within one base.

Material: peripheral blood. This TCR was sampled from a woman between 45 and 65 years old with COVID-19, enrolled during active disease.

In nucleotides, the sequence is TGCGCCAGCAGCCCCCGGGGAGGTGATGAAAAACTGTTTTTT. This translates into CASSPRGGDEKLFF. Recombination connected TRBV4-3 to TRBJ1-4; too little of a D gene remains to name it. The junction shows trimming of 4 bases on V and 6 bases on J, plus 12 bases between the germline ends. CDR1 and CDR2, looked up from the germline V gene, are LGHNA and YSLEER. CDR3 length: 14 amino acids, cysteine to phenylalanine. Only the CDR3 part of the read is kept: 42 bases, read in frame from the first base.